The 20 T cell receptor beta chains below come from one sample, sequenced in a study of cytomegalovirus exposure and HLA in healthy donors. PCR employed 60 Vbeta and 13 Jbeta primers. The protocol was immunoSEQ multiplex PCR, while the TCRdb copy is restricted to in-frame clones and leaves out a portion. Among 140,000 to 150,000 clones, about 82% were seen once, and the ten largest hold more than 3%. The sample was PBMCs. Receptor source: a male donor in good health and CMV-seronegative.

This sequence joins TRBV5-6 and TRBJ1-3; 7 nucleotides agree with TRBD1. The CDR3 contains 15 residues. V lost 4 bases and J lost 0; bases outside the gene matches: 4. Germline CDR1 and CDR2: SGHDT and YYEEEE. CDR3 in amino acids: CASSTGQSSGNTIYF. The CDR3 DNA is TGTGCCAGCAGCACGGGACAGTCCTCTGGAAACACCATATATTTT.

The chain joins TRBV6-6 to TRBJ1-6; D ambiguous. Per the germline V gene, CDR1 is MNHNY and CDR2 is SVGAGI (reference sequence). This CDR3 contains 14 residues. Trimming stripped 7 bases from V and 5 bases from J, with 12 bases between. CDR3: CASIWADDNSPLHF. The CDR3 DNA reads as TGTGCCAGCATTTGGGCAGATGATAATTCACCCCTCCACTTT.

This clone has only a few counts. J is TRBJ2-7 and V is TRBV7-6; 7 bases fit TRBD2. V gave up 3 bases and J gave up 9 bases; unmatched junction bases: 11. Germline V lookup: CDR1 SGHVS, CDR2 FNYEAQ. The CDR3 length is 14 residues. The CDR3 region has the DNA TGTGCCAGCAGCTTTGGGGGGGGGTTTAGGGTGCAGTACTTC. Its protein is CASSFGGGFRVQYF.

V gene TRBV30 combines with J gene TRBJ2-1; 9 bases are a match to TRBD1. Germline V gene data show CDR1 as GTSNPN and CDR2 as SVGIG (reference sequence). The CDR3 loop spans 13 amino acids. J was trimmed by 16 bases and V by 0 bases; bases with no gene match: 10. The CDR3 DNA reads TGTGCCTGGAGTGTACAGGGGGCCGGGCCATTCTTCTTC. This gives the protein CAWSVQGAGPFFF.

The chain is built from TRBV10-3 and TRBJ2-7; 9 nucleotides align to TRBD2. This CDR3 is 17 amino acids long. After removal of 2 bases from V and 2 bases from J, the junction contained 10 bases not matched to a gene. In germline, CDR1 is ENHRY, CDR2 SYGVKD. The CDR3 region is CAISEPRASGETYEQYF. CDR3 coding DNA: TGTGCCATCAGTGAGCCGAGAGCTAGCGGGGAGACCTACGAGCAGTACTTC.

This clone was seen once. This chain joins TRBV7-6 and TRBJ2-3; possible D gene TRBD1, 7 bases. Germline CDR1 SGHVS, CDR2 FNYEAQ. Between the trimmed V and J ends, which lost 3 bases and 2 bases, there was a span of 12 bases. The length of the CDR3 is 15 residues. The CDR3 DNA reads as TGTGCCAGCAGCTTCAGGGGGGAGCTCACAGATACGCAGTATTTT. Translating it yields CASSFRGELTDTQYF.

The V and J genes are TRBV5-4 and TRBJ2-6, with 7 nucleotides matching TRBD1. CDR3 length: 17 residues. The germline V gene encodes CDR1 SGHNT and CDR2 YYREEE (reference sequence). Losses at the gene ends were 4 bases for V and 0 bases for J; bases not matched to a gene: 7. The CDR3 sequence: CASSHPRDSSGANVLTF. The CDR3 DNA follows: TGTGCCAGCAGCCACCCCAGGGACAGCTCTGGGGCCAACGTCCTGACTTTC.

The CDR3 nucleotides read TGTGCCAGCGGAACGGGACTAGCGGGAGGTGGCGAGCAGTACTTC. Amino acids: CASGTGLAGGGEQYF. The V gene is TRBV6-5, the J gene TRBJ2-7, with TRBD2 identical over 15 bases. The germline CDR1 and CDR2 sequences are MNHEY and SVGAGI. V lost 8 bases to trimming and J lost 6 bases; unmatched junction nucleotides: 8. CDR3 size: 15 residues.

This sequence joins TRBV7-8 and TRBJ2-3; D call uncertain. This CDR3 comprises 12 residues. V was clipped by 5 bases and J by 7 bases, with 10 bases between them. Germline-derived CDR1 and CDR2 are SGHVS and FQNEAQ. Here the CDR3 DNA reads TGTGCCAGCAGCCGACCCAGGAATACGCAGTATTTT. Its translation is CASSRPRNTQYF.

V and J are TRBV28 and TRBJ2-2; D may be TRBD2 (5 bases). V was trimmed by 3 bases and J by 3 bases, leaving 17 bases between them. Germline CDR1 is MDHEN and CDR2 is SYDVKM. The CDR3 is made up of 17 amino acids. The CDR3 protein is CASSFLSGVMDTGELFF. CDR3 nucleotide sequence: TGTGCCAGCAGTTTCCTCTCCGGGGTAATGGACACCGGGGAGCTGTTTTTT.

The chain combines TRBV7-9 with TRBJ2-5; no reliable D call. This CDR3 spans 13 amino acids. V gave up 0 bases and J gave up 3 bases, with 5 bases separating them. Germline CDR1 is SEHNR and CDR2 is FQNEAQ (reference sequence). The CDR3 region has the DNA TGTGCCAGCAGCTTAGCCACAGAAGAGACCCAGTACTTC. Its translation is CASSLATEETQYF.

The CDR3 here is CASSDYLASAGSYEQYF. CDR3 DNA: TGCGCCAGCAGCGATTATCTAGCCAGCGCGGGGTCCTACGAGCAGTACTTC. The chain links TRBV5-1 to TRBJ2-7, with a tentative D call TRBD2 (6 bases). The CDR3 contains 17 residues. Trimming stripped 4 bases from V and 1 base from J, with 21 bases between. Germline V gene data show CDR1 as SGHRS and CDR2 as YFSETQ.

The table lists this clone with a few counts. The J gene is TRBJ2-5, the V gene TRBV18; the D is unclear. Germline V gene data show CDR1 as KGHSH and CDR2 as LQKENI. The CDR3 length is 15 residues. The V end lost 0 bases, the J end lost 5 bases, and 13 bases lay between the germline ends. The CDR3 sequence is CASSPPFAVEETQYF. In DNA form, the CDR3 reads TGTGCCAGCTCACCACCGTTCGCGGTAGAGGAGACCCAGTACTTC. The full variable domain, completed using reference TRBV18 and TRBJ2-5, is NAGVMQNPRHLVRRRGQEARLRCSPMKGHSHVYWYRQLPEEGLKFMVYLQKENIIDESGMPKERFSAEFPKEGPSILRIQQVVRGDSAAYFCASSPPFAVEETQYFGPGTRLLVL.

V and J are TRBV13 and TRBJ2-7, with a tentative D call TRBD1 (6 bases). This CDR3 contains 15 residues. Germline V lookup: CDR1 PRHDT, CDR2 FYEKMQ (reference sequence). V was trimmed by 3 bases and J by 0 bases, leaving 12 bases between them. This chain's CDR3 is CASSFRDRSSYEQYF. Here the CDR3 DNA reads TGTGCCAGCAGCTTCCGAGACAGGAGCTCCTACGAGCAGTACTTC.

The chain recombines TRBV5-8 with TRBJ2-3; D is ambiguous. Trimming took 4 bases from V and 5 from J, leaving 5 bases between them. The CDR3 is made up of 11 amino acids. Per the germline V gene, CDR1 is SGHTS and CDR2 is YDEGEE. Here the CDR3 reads CASSRGDTQYF. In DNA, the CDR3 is TGTGCCAGCAGCCGAGGAGATACGCAGTATTTT.

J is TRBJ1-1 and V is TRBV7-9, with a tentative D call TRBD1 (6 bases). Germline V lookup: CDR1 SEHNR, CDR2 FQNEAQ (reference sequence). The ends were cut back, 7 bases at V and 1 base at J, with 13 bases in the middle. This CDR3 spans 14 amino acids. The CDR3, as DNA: TGTGCCAGCATATCCTCGGACAGGAACACTGAAGCTTTCTTT. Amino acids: CASISSDRNTEAFF.

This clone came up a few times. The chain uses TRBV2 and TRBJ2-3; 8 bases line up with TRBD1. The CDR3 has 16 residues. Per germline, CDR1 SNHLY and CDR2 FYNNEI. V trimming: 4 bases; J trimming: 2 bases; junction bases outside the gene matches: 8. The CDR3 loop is CASSAPGQATTDTQYF. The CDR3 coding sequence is TGTGCCAGCAGTGCGCCGGGACAGGCCACCACAGATACGCAGTATTTT.

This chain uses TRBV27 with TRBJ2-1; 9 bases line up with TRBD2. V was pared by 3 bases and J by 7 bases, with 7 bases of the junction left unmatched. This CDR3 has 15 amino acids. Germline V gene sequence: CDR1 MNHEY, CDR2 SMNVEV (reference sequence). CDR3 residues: CASSFSAAGGNEQFF. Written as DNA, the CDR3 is TGTGCCAGCAGTTTCTCGGCAGCGGGAGGTAATGAGCAGTTCTTC.

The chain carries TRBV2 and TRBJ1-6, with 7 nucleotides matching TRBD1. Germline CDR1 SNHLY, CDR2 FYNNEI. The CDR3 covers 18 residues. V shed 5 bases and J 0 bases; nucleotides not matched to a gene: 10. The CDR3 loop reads CASSIETRGSSYNSPLHF. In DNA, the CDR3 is TGTGCCAGCAGTATCGAAACCAGGGGGAGCTCCTATAATTCACCCCTCCACTTT. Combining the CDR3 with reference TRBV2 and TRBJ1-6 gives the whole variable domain EPEVTQTPSHQVTQMGQEVILRCVPISNHLYFYWYRQILGQKVEFLVSFYNNEISEKSEIFDDQFSVERPDGSNFTLKIRSTKLEDSAMYFCASSIETRGSSYNSPLHFGNGTRLTVT.

Here the CDR3 reads CASARDQETQYF. CDR3 nucleotides: TGTGCTAGTGCCCGAGATCAAGAGACCCAGTACTTC. The rearrangement joins TRBV12-5 to TRBJ2-5; D gene unclear. Deletions cut 7 bases from V and 2 bases from J, with 8 bases between. Looked up from germline, CDR1 is LGHNT and CDR2 is FRNRAP. There are 12 residues in the CDR3.